This entry lists 4 T cell receptor beta chains sequenced from one sample in a study of shared clonotypes between healthy human individuals. The data were produced by immunoSEQ multiplex PCR, yet TCRdb's version contains in-frame clones alone and is incomplete. Of some 240,000 clones in the sample, 65% were seen once. Sequences were obtained from memory CD4+ T cells sorted from blood. This sample's subset: CD45RA-negative fraction. These receptors were taken from a man aged 25-45 years in good health.

This clone has a handful of counts. This sequence joins TRBV6-1 and TRBJ2-1; 7 nucleotides align to TRBD1. The CDR3 runs 14 residues. Germline V lookup: CDR1 MNHNS, CDR2 SASEGT. V lost 6 bases and J lost 3; bases outside the gene matches: 5. The DNA of the CDR3 is TGTGCCAGCAGGGGGGACAGAGACTACAATGAGCAGTTCTTC. Protein product: CASRGDRDYNEQFF.

The chain couples TRBV10-2 to TRBJ2-3, with 13 bases that match TRBD2. V was pared by 5 bases and J by 1 base, with 3 bases of the junction left unmatched. Germline V lookup: CDR1 WSHSY, CDR2 SAAADI. The CDR3 has 16 residues. CDR3 loop: CASSPGLAGGTDTQYF. For the CDR3, the DNA is TGCGCCAGCAGTCCCGGACTAGCGGGAGGCACAGATACGCAGTATTTT.

A word on this clone: In the same sample, other DNA sequences code for this CDR3. V usage is TRBV5-1 and J usage is TRBJ1-5; the D is unclear. The CDR3 extends over 13 amino acids. Germline loops: CDR1 SGHRS, CDR2 YFSETQ. Trimming cost V 1 base and J 5 bases, with 7 bases left between them. In nucleotides, the CDR3 is TGCGCCAGCAGCTTGTCCCCGGATCAGCCCCAGCATTTT. This codes for CASSLSPDQPQHF.

The chain employs TRBV5-6 and TRBJ1-4; D ambiguous. The CDR3 contains 14 residues. The germline gives CDR1 SGHDT, CDR2 YYEEEE. V was clipped by 0 bases and J by 6 bases, with 9 bases between them. Written as DNA, the CDR3 is TGTGCCAGCAGCTTGGACAGCCTAGATGAAAAACTGTTTTTT. Translation: CASSLDSLDEKLFF.